One sample yielded the 25 T cell receptor beta chains listed below, sequenced in a study of Graves' ophthalmopathy and Graves' hyperthyroidism. RNA transcripts yielded amplified TCR beta CDR3 regions. Investigators did first-round RT-PCR with HTBI primers, then second-round multiplex PCR. TCRdb called the multiplex PCR reads again in MiXCR, with one record for every CDR3 protein. In the table there are 360,000 or so distinct CDR3 sequences, 15% to 20% of which are singletons. Sequenced input: peripheral blood. The receptor set was obtained from a woman aged 18-30 years with Graves' ophthalmopathy.

There are many counts of this clonotype. The chain carries TRBV5-1 and TRBJ1-2; D call uncertain. The CDR3 is made up of 14 amino acids. The ends were cut back, 3 bases at V and 3 bases at J, with 12 bases in the middle. Per the germline V gene, CDR1 is SGHRS and CDR2 is YFSETQ. The DNA of the CDR3 is TGCGCCAGCAGCTCCCCCGACGGATACTATGGCTACACCTTC. This codes for CASSSPDGYYGYTF.

The chain has TRBV20-1 and TRBJ2-7; 9 nucleotides align to TRBD1. The CDR3 is 14 amino acids. V lost 5 bases, J lost 2 bases, and 7 bases stayed unmatched. Germline loops: CDR1 DFQATT, CDR2 SNEGSKA (reference sequence). Here the CDR3 reads CSADAGTGTYEQYF. The CDR3 DNA sequence: TGCAGTGCTGATGCCGGGACAGGGACCTACGAGCAGTACTTC.

This chain uses TRBV6-5 with TRBJ1-1, with a weak D call TRBD1 (5 bases). The V gene's germline CDR1 is MNHEY and CDR2 SVGAGI. Trimming removed 1 base from V and 5 bases from J, with 11 bases in between. The CDR3 loop spans 14 amino acids. The CDR3 here is CASSYFGARTEAFF. In DNA form, the CDR3 reads TGTGCCAGCAGTTACTTTGGGGCTAGGACTGAAGCTTTCTTT.

The chain joins TRBV25-1 to TRBJ1-1; 12 nucleotides align to TRBD1. V lost 6 bases to trimming and J lost 5 bases; unmatched junction nucleotides: 10. The CDR3 contains 16 residues. The germline V gene has CDR1 MGHDK and CDR2 SYGVNS. CDR3 nucleotide sequence: TGTGCCAGCAGCCCAGGGACAGGGGGCTCGGGGACTGAAGCTTTCTTT. This encodes CASSPGTGGSGTEAFF.

This clonotype was found many times. The V gene is TRBV3-1, the J gene TRBJ1-5; no reliable D call. The CDR3 has 17 residues. Germline V lookup: CDR1 LGHDT, CDR2 YNNKEL (reference sequence). Trimming cost V 1 base and J 0 bases, with 13 bases left between them. CDR3 DNA sequence: TGTGCCAGCAGCCAAGTCCAGCACCCTTATAGCAATCAGCCCCAGCATTTT. This translates into CASSQVQHPYSNQPQHF.

This clonotype turned up a few times. V gene TRBV2 combines with J gene TRBJ2-7; D call uncertain. Germline CDR1 is SNHLY and CDR2 is FYNNEI. Trimming shortened V by 3 bases and J by 1 base, and 7 bases separated the two germline ends. The CDR3 sequence is 13 residues long. Here the CDR3 reads CASSDGISYEQYF. DNA for the CDR3: TGTGCCAGCAGTGATGGGATTTCCTACGAGCAGTACTTC.

This clonotype has ten or more counts. The chain employs TRBV7-3 and TRBJ2-5, with no clear D. The V gene's germline CDR1 is SGHTA and CDR2 FQGTGA. V lost 0 bases and J lost 1, with 9 bases in between. CDR3 size: 15 residues. The CDR3 DNA is TGTGCCAGCAGCTTAACGGACGCTTCCCAAGAGACCCAGTACTTC. Its translation is CASSLTDASQETQYF.

This clonotype was recorded many times. The rearrangement links TRBV7-3 to TRBJ2-7; D gene uncertain. This CDR3 has 11 amino acids. Germline assignment: CDR1 SGHTA and CDR2 FQGTGA. V gave up 5 bases and J gave up 7 bases, with 9 bases separating them. The CDR3 DNA follows: TGTGCCAGCAGCCCCCCGCTGGAGCAGTACTTC. Translation gives CASSPPLEQYF.

V usage is TRBV28 and J usage is TRBJ1-5; TRBD1 agrees at 11 bases. With V trimmed by 6 bases and J by 6 bases, 4 bases remained unmatched. The CDR3 is made up of 14 amino acids. Per the germline V gene, CDR1 is MDHEN and CDR2 is SYDVKM. DNA of the CDR3: TGTGCCAGCAGGAAGGGACAGGGGGGTCAGCCCCAGCATTTT. Amino acids: CASRKGQGGQPQHF.

This clonotype was picked up many times. The V call is TRBV6-2 or TRBV6-3, the J call TRBJ2-2, with 8 nucleotides matching TRBD1. This CDR3 spans 17 amino acids. Looked up from germline, CDR1 is MNHEY and CDR2 is SVGEGT. The J segment lost 5 bases and the V segment lost 5 bases, leaving 13 bases of the junction unmatched. The DNA for the CDR3 is TGTGCCAGCAGTCACACACAGGGGGTCGAAAGAACCGGGGAGCTGTTTTTT. Protein sequence: CASSHTQGVERTGELFF.

This chain uses TRBV7-2 with TRBJ1-1, with a tentative D call TRBD1 (6 bases). The CDR3 runs to 11 residues. Germline-derived CDR1 and CDR2 are SGHTA and FQGNSA. V lost 9 bases, J lost 7 bases, and 12 bases lay in between. This CDR3 is CASRQQGEAFF. The CDR3, as DNA: TGTGCCAGTAGGCAACAGGGTGAAGCTTTCTTT.

This clonotype showed up many times. The chain couples TRBV20-1 to TRBJ1-6; perhaps TRBD1 as D (6 bases). The CDR3 extends over 14 amino acids. V was trimmed by 5 bases and J by 6 bases, leaving 14 bases between them. CDR1 and CDR2 (germline): DFQATT, SNEGSKA (reference sequence). The CDR3: CSASQGTSNSPLHF. CDR3 nucleotide sequence: TGCAGTGCTTCTCAGGGGACAAGTAATTCACCCCTCCACTTT.

This clonotype was counted many times. The rearrangement joins TRBV7-8 to TRBJ2-7; 10 bases line up with TRBD1. Germline loops: CDR1 SGHVS, CDR2 FQNEAQ. The CDR3 runs 15 residues. The trim removed 3 bases at V and 6 bases at J, leaving 8 bases unmatched. Here the CDR3 DNA reads TGTGCCAGCAGCTTGAGAGAGACAGGGGGCTTCGAGCAGTACTTC. This sequence encodes CASSLRETGGFEQYF.

There are many counts of this clonotype. The chain employs TRBV6-2 or TRBV6-3 and TRBJ1-2; 7 bases are shared with TRBD1. The junction had 6 bases not matched to a gene; V was cut back by 6 bases and J by 2 bases. Germline V CDR1 and CDR2: MNHEY, SVGEGT. The CDR3 loop spans 14 amino acids. CDR3 in DNA: TGTGCCAGCAGGTTAACAGGGGACAACTATGGCTACACCTTC. Translated: CASRLTGDNYGYTF.

The sample holds many counts of this clonotype. The rearrangement joins TRBV27 to TRBJ2-3, with 12 positions matching TRBD2. CDR3 length: 17 residues. Germline loops: CDR1 MNHEY, CDR2 SMNVEV (reference sequence). V gave up 5 bases and J gave up 1 base; unmatched junction bases: 7. CDR3 DNA sequence: TGTGCCAGCAGTCAACTTCGACTAGCGGGAGGCACAGATACGCAGTATTTT. Translating gives CASSQLRLAGGTDTQYF.

The chain is built from TRBV7-3 and TRBJ2-2; 8 bases line up with TRBD1. CDR1 SGHTA and CDR2 FQGTGA come from the germline V gene. J was trimmed by 2 bases and V by 5 bases; bases with no gene match: 4. The CDR3 has 15 amino acids. The CDR3 loop is CASSPTGANTGELFF. The CDR3 coding sequence is TGTGCCAGCAGCCCGACAGGGGCTAACACCGGGGAGCTGTTTTTT.

This clonotype was counted ten times or more. The chain employs TRBV25-1 and TRBJ2-7; D assignment may be TRBD1 or TRBD2 (6 bases each). V lost 3 bases and J lost 4, with 13 bases in between. Germline V gene sequence: CDR1 MGHDK, CDR2 SYGVNS. This CDR3 comprises 14 residues. Here the CDR3 DNA reads TGTGCCAGCAGTGATCGGGGGCTTGAGTACGAGCAGTACTTC. Encoded protein: CASSDRGLEYEQYF.

The gene calls are TRBV6-2 or TRBV6-3 and TRBJ2-5, with a tentative D call TRBD2 (5 bases). The V gene lost 6 bases and the J gene lost 7 bases, with 9 bases spanning the gap. CDR1 MNHEY and CDR2 SVGEGT come from the germline V gene. The CDR3 extends over 11 amino acids. The CDR3 spells CASRLDGTQYF. CDR3 in DNA: TGTGCCAGCAGACTAGACGGGACCCAGTACTTC.

The J gene is TRBJ1-1, the V gene TRBV12-3 or TRBV12-4; D possibly corresponds to TRBD1 (5 bases). CDR3 length: 15 residues. Trimming cost V 5 bases and J 1 base, with 14 bases left between them. CDR3 nucleotide sequence: TGTGCCAGCAGTCCCGACGGGGCCCGGAACACTGAAGCTTTCTTT. Translating it yields CASSPDGARNTEAFF.

This clonotype was counted at least ten times. The chain employs TRBV12-3 or TRBV12-4 and TRBJ2-4; perhaps TRBD2 as D (5 bases). The V end lost 3 bases, the J end lost 8 bases, and 5 bases lay between the germline ends. The CDR3 extends over 11 amino acids. CDR3 amino acids: CASSLEDIQYF. As DNA, the CDR3 is TGTGCCAGCAGTTTGGAGGACATTCAGTACTTC.

This clonotype was counted ten times or more. The rearrangement links TRBV15 to TRBJ2-7; D is perhaps TRBD1 (6 bases). The V end was cut by 5 bases, the J end by 3 bases, with 14 bases between. CDR3 length: 14 residues. CDR1 is LNHNV and CDR2 is YYDKDF in the germline V gene (reference sequence). CDR3 loop: CATSRDRSLYEQYF. The CDR3 coding sequence is TGTGCCACCAGCCGCGACAGGTCGCTCTACGAGCAGTACTTC.

The chain is built from TRBV12-3 or TRBV12-4 and TRBJ1-2; D uncertain. V lost 6 bases to trimming and J lost 8 bases, with 19 bases between them. The CDR3 runs 14 residues. CDR3 sequence reads: CASSLVSERLGYTF. Here the CDR3 DNA reads TGTGCCAGCAGCCTGGTTTCAGAACGACTAGGCTACACCTTC.

This clonotype has at least ten counts. The V call is TRBV6-5, the J call TRBJ2-7, with TRBD1 identical over 10 bases. Germline-derived CDR1 and CDR2 are MNHEY and SVGAGI. V trimming: 2 bases; J trimming: 0 bases; junction bases outside the gene matches: 1. CDR3 length: 15 amino acids. DNA of the CDR3: TGTGCCAGCAGTTACCGGGACAGGGGCTCCTACGAGCAGTACTTC. It yields the protein CASSYRDRGSYEQYF.

This clonotype was counted many times. This chain links TRBV27 with TRBJ1-5; D is unclear. V was shortened by 5 bases and J by 5 bases, with 13 bases between the two germline ends. CDR1 and CDR2 (germline): MNHEY, SMNVEV (reference sequence). The CDR3 length is 14 residues. CDR3 sequence (DNA): TGTGCCAGCAGTGCGGCCGGGCCGTATCAGCCCCAGCATTTT. The encoded protein is CASSAAGPYQPQHF.

At least ten counts were recorded for this clonotype. J is TRBJ2-5 and V is TRBV4-2; tentative D call: TRBD2 (5 bases). Per the germline V gene, CDR1 is LGHNA and CDR2 is YNFKEQ. Trimming removed 2 bases at V and 3 bases at J, with 13 bases between. The CDR3 sequence is 15 residues long. The CDR3 reads CASSQFDGEKETQYF. Written as DNA, the CDR3 is TGTGCCAGCAGCCAATTTGACGGGGAGAAAGAGACCCAGTACTTC.